These T cell receptor beta chains were read from a single sample in a study of blood T cell repertoires in COVID-19. The repertoire was sequenced with immunoSEQ multiplex PCR; TCRdb's copy has only in-frame clones and lacks some. The sample has fewer than 300,000 clones, 84% seen once. The sample comprised peripheral blood. These receptors all come from a human donor in a cohort sampled during active COVID-19. Each CDR3 is given with its conserved first and last residue. A D gene is named only where the DNA matches it firmly. Some rows have no size entry. The others give once, few or many, or a class for an expanded clone.

j_call: TRBJ1-1; v_call: TRBV19; clone_size: few; d_call: TRBD1; cdr3_aa: CASSTRPGQGTEGAFF; cdr3_nt: TGTGCCAGTAGTACCCGACCGGGACAGGGGACAGAGGGAGCTTTCTTT
j_call: TRBJ2-7; v_call: TRBV5-4; clone_size: -; d_call: TRBD1; cdr3_aa: CASSPRQGTLYEQYF; cdr3_nt: TGTGCCAGCAGCCCCCGACAGGGTACTCTGTACGAGCAGTACTTC
j_call: TRBJ1-2; v_call: TRBV5-1; clone_size: -; d_call: -; cdr3_aa: CASSVGVNYGYTF; cdr3_nt: TGCGCCAGCAGCGTCGGGGTTAACTATGGCTACACCTTC
j_call: TRBJ2-5; v_call: TRBV18; clone_size: once; d_call: TRBD2; cdr3_aa: CASSPLGGGSQETQYF; cdr3_nt: TGTGCCAGCTCACCTCTAGGAGGCGGGAGCCAAGAGACCCAGTACTTC
j_call: TRBJ2-7; v_call: TRBV2; clone_size: -; d_call: -; cdr3_aa: CASSEAGGFYEQYF; cdr3_nt: TGTGCCAGCAGTGAAGCTGGCGGGTTCTACGAGCAGTACTTC
j_call: TRBJ1-2; v_call: TRBV5-1; clone_size: -; d_call: TRBD1; cdr3_aa: CASSLDSGGSYGYTF; cdr3_nt: TGCGCCAGCAGCTTAGACTCAGGGGGCAGTTATGGCTACACCTTC
j_call: TRBJ2-2; v_call: TRBV27; clone_size: -; d_call: -; cdr3_aa: CASSPFRGGVGNTGELFF; cdr3_nt: TGTGCCAGCAGTCCCTTCAGAGGAGGGGTGGGGAACACCGGGGAGCTGTTTTTT
j_call: TRBJ2-7; v_call: TRBV7-8; clone_size: -; d_call: -; cdr3_aa: CASSSIVGGSYEQYF; cdr3_nt: TGTGCCAGCAGCTCCATCGTGGGGGGCTCCTACGAGCAGTACTTC
j_call: TRBJ2-4; v_call: TRBV9; clone_size: -; d_call: TRBD2; cdr3_aa: CASSVSGGGLDGTKNIQYF; cdr3_nt: TGTGCCAGCAGCGTTTCCGGGGGAGGGTTAGACGGGACCAAAAACATTCAGTACTTC
j_call: TRBJ2-7; v_call: TRBV18; clone_size: -; d_call: -; cdr3_aa: CASSSYLTGTYEQYF; cdr3_nt: TGTGCCAGCTCATCTTACCTGACGGGGACCTACGAGCAGTACTTC
j_call: TRBJ2-5; v_call: TRBV24-1; clone_size: -; d_call: -; cdr3_aa: CATEQGTTQYF; cdr3_nt: TGTGCCACCGAACAGGGTACCACCCAGTACTTC
j_call: TRBJ1-2; v_call: TRBV28; clone_size: -; d_call: TRBD1; cdr3_aa: CASTTTGTVYGYTF; cdr3_nt: TGTGCCAGCACTACCACTGGGACAGTCTATGGCTACACCTTC
j_call: TRBJ2-5; v_call: TRBV15; clone_size: -; d_call: -; cdr3_aa: CATQRGYQETQYF; cdr3_nt: TGTGCCACCCAGCGTGGGTACCAAGAGACCCAGTACTTC
j_call: TRBJ1-1; v_call: TRBV5-1; clone_size: once; d_call: -; cdr3_aa: CASSPDTRPEAFF; cdr3_nt: TGCGCCAGCAGCCCGGACACCCGCCCTGAAGCTTTCTTT
j_call: TRBJ2-3; v_call: TRBV18; clone_size: -; d_call: TRBD2; cdr3_aa: CASSLLAGGLTDTQYF; cdr3_nt: TGTGCCAGCTCACTCCTAGCGGGGGGGCTAACAGATACGCAGTATTTT
j_call: TRBJ2-3; v_call: TRBV10-2; clone_size: -; d_call: -; cdr3_aa: CASRSGGKGDTDTQYF; cdr3_nt: TGCGCCAGCAGGTCCGGAGGGAAGGGCGACACAGATACGCAGTATTTT
j_call: TRBJ2-6; v_call: TRBV7-9; clone_size: -; d_call: -; cdr3_aa: CASSIPSRVTGANVLTF; cdr3_nt: TGTGCCAGCAGCATCCCCAGCAGGGTTACTGGGGCCAACGTCCTGACTTTC
j_call: TRBJ1-5; v_call: TRBV2; clone_size: -; d_call: -; cdr3_aa: CASSADGLGNQPQHF; cdr3_nt: TGTGCCAGCAGTGCCGACGGACTCGGCAATCAGCCCCAGCATTTT
j_call: TRBJ2-1; v_call: TRBV28; clone_size: -; d_call: -; cdr3_aa: CASSILNLARQWNEQFF; cdr3_nt: TGTGCCAGCAGTATCCTAAATCTAGCGCGACAATGGAATGAGCAGTTCTTC
j_call: TRBJ2-7; v_call: TRBV3-1/TRBV3-2; clone_size: -; d_call: TRBD1; cdr3_aa: CASSPLDRAYEQYF; cdr3_nt: TGTGCCAGCAGCCCGCTCGACAGGGCCTACGAGCAGTACTTC
j_call: TRBJ2-7; v_call: TRBV28; clone_size: once; d_call: TRBD1; cdr3_aa: CASSFPGTAALEQYF; cdr3_nt: TGTGCCAGCAGTTTTCCCGGGACAGCTGCCTTAGAGCAGTACTTC
j_call: TRBJ1-2; v_call: TRBV6-5; clone_size: -; d_call: TRBD1; cdr3_aa: CASRYRGLGGYTF; cdr3_nt: TGTGCCAGCCGTTACAGGGGTTTGGGTGGCTACACCTTC
j_call: TRBJ1-1; v_call: TRBV2; clone_size: -; d_call: TRBD1; cdr3_aa: CASSEWTGGTEAFF; cdr3_nt: TGTGCCAGCAGTGAATGGACAGGGGGCACTGAAGCTTTCTTT
j_call: TRBJ2-7; v_call: TRBV6-6; clone_size: -; d_call: TRBD1; cdr3_aa: CASSRQGTLNEQYF; cdr3_nt: TGTGCCAGCAGCAGACAGGGGACTCTCAACGAGCAGTACTTC
j_call: TRBJ2-5; v_call: TRBV5-1; clone_size: -; d_call: TRBD1; cdr3_aa: CASSPTSGTVQETQYF; cdr3_nt: TGCGCCAGCAGCCCCACTTCCGGGACAGTCCAAGAGACCCAGTACTTC
j_call: TRBJ1-4; v_call: TRBV5-4; clone_size: -; d_call: -; cdr3_aa: CASSFALTTNEKLFF; cdr3_nt: TGTGCCAGCAGCTTCGCGTTAACAACTAATGAAAAACTGTTTTTT
j_call: TRBJ1-2; v_call: TRBV27; clone_size: many; d_call: TRBD1; cdr3_aa: CASSIAGTGDYGYTF; cdr3_nt: TGTGCCAGCAGTATCGCCGGGACAGGGGACTATGGCTACACCTTC
j_call: TRBJ1-5; v_call: TRBV2; clone_size: -; d_call: TRBD1; cdr3_aa: CASGGTGYTQPQHF; cdr3_nt: TGTGCCAGCGGCGGGACAGGGTATACTCAGCCCCAGCATTTT
j_call: TRBJ1-2; v_call: TRBV19; clone_size: -; d_call: TRBD1; cdr3_aa: CASTRGTGGRFGNYGYTF; cdr3_nt: TGTGCCAGTACTAGGGGGACAGGGGGCCGGTTTGGCAACTATGGCTACACCTTC
j_call: TRBJ2-1; v_call: TRBV24-1; clone_size: -; d_call: TRBD2; cdr3_aa: CATSDSGRRVNEQFF; cdr3_nt: TGTGCCACCAGTGATAGCGGGAGGCGAGTTAATGAGCAGTTCTTC
j_call: TRBJ1-6; v_call: TRBV6-5; clone_size: -; d_call: -; cdr3_aa: CASSTQGGSPLHF; cdr3_nt: TGTGCCAGCAGTACCCAGGGTGGCTCACCCCTCCACTTT
j_call: TRBJ2-1; v_call: TRBV29-1; clone_size: -; d_call: TRBD2; cdr3_aa: CSVRLAGINEQFF; cdr3_nt: TGCAGCGTTCGACTAGCGGGGATCAATGAGCAGTTCTTC
j_call: TRBJ2-7; v_call: TRBV7-9; clone_size: few; d_call: -; cdr3_aa: CASSLEALGHTYEQYF; cdr3_nt: TGTGCCAGCAGCTTAGAAGCCCTTGGACACACTTACGAGCAGTACTTC
j_call: TRBJ2-1; v_call: TRBV5-4; clone_size: -; d_call: TRBD2; cdr3_aa: CASRSGGVSSYNEQFF; cdr3_nt: TGTGCCAGCAGGTCGGGGGGAGTGAGCTCCTACAATGAGCAGTTCTTC
j_call: TRBJ2-1; v_call: TRBV9; clone_size: -; d_call: TRBD2; cdr3_aa: CASSVAGGPYNEQFF; cdr3_nt: TGTGCCAGCAGCGTAGCGGGGGGGCCCTACAATGAGCAGTTCTTC
j_call: TRBJ2-1; v_call: TRBV6-1; clone_size: -; d_call: TRBD2; cdr3_aa: CASSVGVSGRRDEQFF; cdr3_nt: TGTGCCAGCAGTGTGGGAGTTAGCGGGAGGCGGGATGAGCAGTTCTTC
j_call: TRBJ2-7; v_call: TRBV6-6; clone_size: -; d_call: TRBD1; cdr3_aa: CASSPRDRSSYEQYF; cdr3_nt: TGTGCCAGCAGCCCCCGGGACAGGAGCTCCTACGAGCAGTACTTC
j_call: TRBJ1-6; v_call: TRBV19; clone_size: -; d_call: -; cdr3_aa: CASSIAQGDSPLHF; cdr3_nt: TGTGCCAGTAGTATCGCTCAGGGCGATTCACCCCTCCACTTT
j_call: TRBJ2-1; v_call: TRBV29-1; clone_size: -; d_call: TRBD2; cdr3_aa: CSAPWGTSRNEQFF; cdr3_nt: TGCAGCGCCCCTTGGGGGACTAGTCGTAATGAGCAGTTCTTC
j_call: TRBJ1-3; v_call: TRBV6-6; clone_size: -; d_call: TRBD1; cdr3_aa: CASSLLQDRAAGNTIYF; cdr3_nt: TGTGCCAGCAGTCTCCTACAGGACAGGGCAGCTGGAAACACCATATATTTT
j_call: TRBJ1-1; v_call: TRBV11-3; clone_size: -; d_call: TRBD1; cdr3_aa: CASSLRGPLNTEAFF; cdr3_nt: TGTGCCAGCAGCTTAAGGGGGCCCTTGAACACTGAAGCTTTCTTT
j_call: TRBJ2-1; v_call: TRBV7-8; clone_size: -; d_call: TRBD2; cdr3_aa: CASSWGLAGVYNEQFF; cdr3_nt: TGTGCCAGCAGCTGGGGACTAGCGGGAGTCTACAATGAGCAGTTCTTC
j_call: TRBJ1-4; v_call: TRBV18; clone_size: -; d_call: TRBD1; cdr3_aa: CASSSGQNEKLFF; cdr3_nt: TGTGCCAGCTCGTCGGGACAGAATGAAAAACTGTTTTTT
j_call: TRBJ2-1; v_call: TRBV7-7; clone_size: -; d_call: TRBD1; cdr3_aa: CASSPDRGPYNEQFF; cdr3_nt: TGTGCTAGCAGCCCGGACAGGGGACCTTACAATGAGCAGTTCTTC
j_call: TRBJ2-7; v_call: TRBV3-1/TRBV3-2; clone_size: -; d_call: TRBD2; cdr3_aa: CASSHAGAAYEQYF; cdr3_nt: TGTGCCAGCAGCCACGCGGGAGCCGCCTACGAGCAGTACTTC